These 29 T cell receptor beta chains originate from one sample sequenced in a study of siplizumab effects on memory and regulatory T cells. Sequencing used immunoSEQ multiplex PCR; TCRdb keeps in-frame clones, though not all of them. The top ten hold over 25% of the sample, which has over 60,000 clones, under 95% seen once. The specimen sequenced was CD8+ T cells sorted from blood. All receptors come from a human donor in good health.

This chain joins TRBV11-2 and TRBJ1-1; D remains unclear. This CDR3 is built from 15 residues. Trimming shortened V by 0 bases and J by 4 bases, and 12 bases separated the two germline ends. Germline V gives CDR1 SGHAT, CDR2 FQNNGV. The CDR3 is CASSLDGSLGTEAFF. CDR3 in DNA: TGTGCCAGCAGCTTAGACGGCAGTCTGGGCACTGAAGCTTTCTTT.

CDR3 nucleotide sequence: TGTGCCAGCAGTCCCGGGACCCCCGATGGCTACACCTTC. Translating gives CASSPGTPDGYTF. J is TRBJ1-2 and V is TRBV6-1; tentative D call: TRBD1 (5 bases). Germline values: CDR1 MNHNS, CDR2 SASEGT. The CDR3 is 13 amino acids. V shed 5 bases and J shed 6 bases, with 13 bases lying between them.

The chain carries TRBV18 and TRBJ1-6; D uncertain. Deletions cut 0 bases from V and 7 bases from J, with 13 bases between. Germline assignment: CDR1 KGHSH and CDR2 LQKENI. The CDR3 runs 16 residues. The CDR3 sequence: CASSPPDGGLNSPLHF. CDR3 nucleotides: TGTGCCAGCTCACCACCCGACGGTGGCCTAAATTCACCCCTCCACTTT.

The V call is TRBV20-1, the J call TRBJ1-1, with no clear D. The V gene lost 4 bases and the J gene lost 7 bases, with 7 bases spanning the gap. There are 10 residues in the CDR3. Germline-derived CDR1 and CDR2 are DFQATT and SNEGSKA (reference sequence). The CDR3 region has the DNA TGCAGTGCTACGGACGGTGAAGCTTTCTTT. Protein product: CSATDGEAFF.

This rearrangement joins TRBV6-6 to TRBJ2-1, with 11 bases lining up with TRBD1. The J segment lost 7 bases and the V segment lost 4 bases, leaving 6 bases of the junction unmatched. Germline V CDR1 and CDR2: MNHNY, SVGAGI (reference sequence). The CDR3 consists of 15 residues. CDR3 residues: CASSFGQGAKNEQFF. The DNA for the CDR3 is TGTGCCAGCAGTTTTGGACAGGGGGCGAAGAATGAGCAGTTCTTC.

The chain combines TRBV7-8 with TRBJ1-1, with 7 bases that match TRBD1. After removal of 0 bases from V and 5 bases from J, the junction contained 3 bases not matched to a gene. This CDR3 is built from 14 residues. Germline CDR1 is SGHVS and CDR2 is FQNEAQ. This chain's CDR3 is CASSLAEGATEAFF. The CDR3 DNA is TGTGCCAGCAGCTTAGCGGAGGGGGCAACTGAAGCTTTCTTT.

The chain couples TRBV7-9 to TRBJ2-1; 8 bases map to TRBD2. The CDR3 spans 15 residues. Per germline, CDR1 SEHNR and CDR2 FQNEAQ (reference sequence). The V segment lost 6 bases and the J segment 3 bases; nucleotides outside the gene matches: 7. The CDR3 coding sequence is TGTGCCAGCAGTTCCACTAGCGGACTCTACAATGAGCAGTTCTTC. This gives the protein CASSSTSGLYNEQFF.

This clone was counted once. The CDR3 reads CASSQDLGSGRALVNEQFF. The CDR3 DNA follows: TGTGCCAGCAGCCAAGATTTGGGTAGCGGGAGGGCCTTGGTCAATGAGCAGTTCTTC. The rearrangement links TRBV14 to TRBJ2-1; 11 nucleotides line up with TRBD2. The CDR3 contains 19 residues. CDR1 is SGHDN and CDR2 is FVKESK in the germline V gene. V shed 0 bases, J shed 6 bases, and the junction held 13 bases outside the gene matches.

This clone is labeled medium-sized. The V gene is TRBV13, the J gene TRBJ1-1; TRBD1 might be the D (5 bases). Germline CDR1 reads PRHDT; CDR2 reads FYEKMQ (reference sequence). The CDR3 is 14 amino acids. V lost 1 base to trimming and J lost 1 base, with 7 bases between them. For the CDR3, the DNA is TGTGCCAGCAGCTTAGTGGACAAGAACACTGAAGCTTTCTTT. Amino acids: CASSLVDKNTEAFF.

The V gene is TRBV7-9, the J gene TRBJ2-3; TRBD2 matches at 8 bases. The length of the CDR3 is 14 residues. Germline loops: CDR1 SEHNR, CDR2 FQNEAQ (reference sequence). The trim removed 7 bases at V and 6 bases at J, leaving 9 bases unmatched. CDR3 sequence: CASNQAGVVDTQYF. The CDR3 region has the DNA TGTGCCAGCAATCAAGCGGGGGTCGTGGATACGCAGTATTTT.

The V gene is TRBV7-9, the J gene TRBJ2-7, with 7 bases lining up with TRBD1. Germline CDR1 SEHNR, CDR2 FQNEAQ (reference sequence). V dropped 5 bases and J dropped 2; count of bases not matched to a gene: 6. This CDR3 comprises 14 residues. The CDR3 region has the DNA TGTGCCAGCAGCGCGACAGGGAAGGCCTACGAGCAGTACTTC. Translated: CASSATGKAYEQYF.

The genes are TRBV27 and TRBJ2-2; 7 bases are shared with TRBD1. The CDR3 loop spans 14 amino acids. Germline V gene data show CDR1 as MNHEY and CDR2 as SMNVEV (reference sequence). After removal of 10 bases from V and 5 bases from J, the junction contained 10 bases not matched to a gene. This chain's CDR3 is CATAHGRGTGELFF. In DNA form, the CDR3 reads TGTGCCACCGCGCACGGCAGGGGGACCGGGGAGCTGTTTTTT.

The chain uses TRBV2 and TRBJ2-7; D is unresolved. The CDR3 length is 12 residues. V lost 6 bases to trimming and J lost 2 bases, with 8 bases between them. CDR1 and CDR2 (germline): SNHLY, FYNNEI. CDR3 region: CASSFKTYEQYF. CDR3 nucleotide sequence: TGTGCCAGCAGCTTTAAGACCTACGAGCAGTACTTC.

The chain carries TRBV5-1 and TRBJ1-3; D gene ambiguous. This CDR3 contains 14 residues. Germline V gene sequence: CDR1 SGHRS, CDR2 YFSETQ. V lost 4 bases and J lost 3, with 11 bases in between. The CDR3 DNA is TGCGCCAGCAGCGAGGGCTCGGATGGAAACACCATATATTTT. Its protein is CASSEGSDGNTIYF.

The V gene is TRBV27, the J gene TRBJ2-1, with D possibly being TRBD1 or TRBD2 (6 bases each). The CDR3 runs 13 residues. Trimming cost V 8 bases and J 8 bases, with 16 bases left between them. Per the germline V gene, CDR1 is MNHEY and CDR2 is SMNVEV (reference sequence). CDR3 sequence (DNA): TGTGCCAGCGGGCTAGGGGGGACCCATGAGCAGTTCTTC. As protein: CASGLGGTHEQFF.

The chain uses TRBV5-6 and TRBJ1-1; D is possibly TRBD1 (6 bases). CDR3 length equals 14 residues. CDR1 SGHDT and CDR2 YYEEEE come from the germline V gene. The V and J ends lost 0 bases and 1 base respectively, with 7 bases between them. The CDR3 loop reads CASSLGQENTEAFF. The CDR3 DNA reads TGTGCCAGCAGCTTGGGACAGGAGAACACTGAAGCTTTCTTT.

The CDR3 here is CASSPTGTSYNEQFF. The CDR3 DNA sequence: TGCGCCAGCAGCCCAACAGGGACTTCCTACAATGAGCAGTTCTTC. The chain carries TRBV5-1 and TRBJ2-1, with D perhaps assigned TRBD1 or TRBD2 (6 bases each). V gave up 4 bases and J gave up 1 base, with 12 bases separating them. Germline CDR1 and CDR2: SGHRS and YFSETQ. The CDR3 is 15 residues long. Combining the CDR3 with reference TRBV5-1 and TRBJ2-1 gives the whole variable domain KAGVTQTPRYLIKTRGQQVTLSCSPISGHRSVSWYQQTPGQGLQFLFEYFSETQRNKGNFPGRFSGRQFSNSRSEMNVSTLELGDSALYLCASSPTGTSYNEQFFGPGTRLTVL.

This clone appeared once. This CDR3 is also generated by other DNA sequences in the sample. The chain joins TRBV5-4 to TRBJ2-5; a weak D match, TRBD2 (5 bases). V gave up 0 bases and J gave up 1 base, with 19 bases separating them. Germline V CDR1 and CDR2: SGHNT, YYREEE (reference sequence). The CDR3 totals 18 residues. CDR3 in amino acids: CASSLARFASRSQETQYF. CDR3 nucleotides: TGTGCCAGCAGCTTGGCCCGTTTTGCTAGCAGAAGCCAAGAGACCCAGTACTTC.

There are a few counts of this clone. The identical CDR3 is also encoded by other nucleotide sequences in the sample. The rearrangement links TRBV29-1 to TRBJ1-1; D call uncertain. The CDR3 totals 10 residues. The V gene lost 7 bases and the J gene lost 7 bases, with 10 bases spanning the gap. Looked up from germline, CDR1 is SQVTM and CDR2 is ANQGSEA. DNA of the CDR3: TGCAGCGCCACCGGGAGTGAAGCTTTCTTT. It specifies CSATGSEAFF.

CDR3 in DNA: TGTGCCAGCAGTCTTTTTAGCGGGGTTGCCAAAAACATTCAGTACTTC. Translating it yields CASSLFSGVAKNIQYF. V and J are TRBV2 and TRBJ2-4; 8 bases fit TRBD2. CDR1 and CDR2 (germline): SNHLY, FYNNEI. This CDR3 has 16 residues. Losses at the gene ends were 5 bases for V and 1 base for J; bases not matched to a gene: 7.

The V gene is TRBV9, the J gene TRBJ2-3; D is unclear. The CDR3 has 15 amino acids. Germline CDR1 reads SGDLS; CDR2 reads YYNGEE. V was pared by 0 bases and J by 0 bases, with 8 bases between. The CDR3 is CASSVEGSSTDTQYF. CDR3 DNA sequence: TGTGCCAGCAGCGTAGAGGGATCTAGCACAGATACGCAGTATTTT.

The chain combines TRBV13 with TRBJ1-2; D possibly corresponds to TRBD1 (6 bases). V dropped 4 bases and J dropped 3 bases, with 15 bases sitting between them. The CDR3 is made up of 15 amino acids. Germline values: CDR1 PRHDT, CDR2 FYEKMQ (reference sequence). CDR3 sequence: CASSSHREVDYGYTF. For the CDR3, the DNA is TGTGCCAGCAGCTCCCACAGGGAGGTCGACTATGGCTACACCTTC.

The chain links TRBV6-5 to TRBJ2-7; D is unresolved. Germline V gene sequence: CDR1 MNHEY, CDR2 SVGAGI. Trimming took 5 bases from V and 2 from J, leaving 7 bases between them. This CDR3 spans 12 amino acids. CDR3 nucleotide sequence: TGTGCCAGCAGTGGGGTAACCTACGAGCAGTACTTC. Protein: CASSGVTYEQYF.

The chain carries TRBV4-1 and TRBJ1-4, with no clear D. Between the trimmed V and J ends, which lost 2 bases and 4 bases, there was a span of 17 bases. From germline, CDR1 is MGHRA and CDR2 YSYEKL. CDR3 length: 17 amino acids. The CDR3 region has the DNA TGCGCCAGCAGCCAATCCCCCTCGGGCGGACTTAATGAAAAACTGTTTTTT. Translation gives CASSQSPSGGLNEKLFF.

V is TRBV4-1 and J is TRBJ2-2; a possible D gene is TRBD1 (6 bases). Germline CDR1 is MGHRA and CDR2 is YSYEKL. This CDR3 contains 18 residues. Trimming removed 3 bases from V and 2 bases from J, with 19 bases in between. Written as DNA, the CDR3 is TGCGCCAGCAGCCAGGTTGACCGAGGGGGATACAACACCGGGGAGCTGTTTTTT. Its translation: CASSQVDRGGYNTGELFF.

The table lists this clone with a count of one. The chain links TRBV14 to TRBJ1-1; D may be TRBD1 (5 bases). V gave up 4 bases and J gave up 11 bases, with 20 bases separating them. Germline V gene sequence: CDR1 SGHDN, CDR2 FVKESK. The CDR3 loop spans 14 amino acids. The CDR3 loop reads CASSRGTSAPGAFF. The CDR3 DNA follows: TGTGCCAGCAGCCGTGGGACGTCAGCCCCAGGGGCTTTCTTT.

The J gene is TRBJ1-4, the V gene TRBV9, with D hard to call. The CDR3 is 13 residues long. Germline-derived CDR1 and CDR2 are SGDLS and YYNGEE. V was cut by 4 bases and J by 7 bases, with 11 bases left in between. CDR3 protein: CASSSSGGEKLFF. DNA of the CDR3: TGTGCCAGCAGCTCTTCGGGAGGTGAAAAACTGTTTTTT.

The rearrangement uses TRBV6-1 and TRBJ1-1; no definite D call. V was shortened by 5 bases and J by 1 base, with 5 bases between the two germline ends. The CDR3 is 12 amino acids. CDR1 is MNHNS, CDR2 SASEGT, per germline. This CDR3 is CASSLRNTEAFF. In DNA, the CDR3 is TGTGCCAGCAGTTTACGGAACACTGAAGCTTTCTTT.

The chain employs TRBV5-8 and TRBJ2-5; D uncertain. The CDR3 contains 16 residues. V lost 2 bases and J 1 base, leaving 15 bases between the germline ends. CDR1 is SGHTS, CDR2 YDEGEE, per germline. The CDR3 bases are TGTGCCAGCAGCTTTAAATGGCAGGCGCCCCAAGAGACCCAGTACTTC. Residues: CASSFKWQAPQETQYF.